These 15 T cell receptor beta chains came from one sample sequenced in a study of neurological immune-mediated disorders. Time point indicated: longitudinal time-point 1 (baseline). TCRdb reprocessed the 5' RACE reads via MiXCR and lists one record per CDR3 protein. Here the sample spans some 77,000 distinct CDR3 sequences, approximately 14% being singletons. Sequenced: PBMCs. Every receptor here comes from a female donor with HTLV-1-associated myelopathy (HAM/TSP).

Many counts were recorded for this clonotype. CDR3 in amino acids: CSARGSGYEQYF. The CDR3 region has the DNA TGCAGTGCTAGAGGTAGCGGCTACGAGCAGTACTTC. This chain links TRBV20-1 with TRBJ2-7, with D maybe TRBD2 (6 bases). CDR1 is DFQATT, CDR2 SNEGSKA, per germline (reference sequence). V was clipped by 1 base and J by 3 bases, with 7 bases between them. This CDR3 comprises 12 residues.

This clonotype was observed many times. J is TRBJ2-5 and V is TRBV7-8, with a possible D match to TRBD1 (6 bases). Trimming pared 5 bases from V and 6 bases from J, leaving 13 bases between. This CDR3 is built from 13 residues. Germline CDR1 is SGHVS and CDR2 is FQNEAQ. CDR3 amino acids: CASSAGTLKTQYF. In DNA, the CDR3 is TGTGCCAGCAGCGCCGGGACATTAAAGACCCAGTACTTC.

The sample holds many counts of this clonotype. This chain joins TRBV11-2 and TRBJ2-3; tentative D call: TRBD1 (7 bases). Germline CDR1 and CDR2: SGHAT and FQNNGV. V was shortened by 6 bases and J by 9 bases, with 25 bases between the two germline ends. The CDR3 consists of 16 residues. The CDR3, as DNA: TGTGCCAGCAGTTCCTCAGGGGGGCCCGCGGCGAAGACGCAGTATTTT. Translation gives CASSSSGGPAAKTQYF.

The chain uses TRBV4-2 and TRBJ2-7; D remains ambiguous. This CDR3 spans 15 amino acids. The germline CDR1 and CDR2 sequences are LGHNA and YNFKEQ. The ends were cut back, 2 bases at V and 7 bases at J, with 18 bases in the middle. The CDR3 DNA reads TGTGCCAGCAGCCAACCCCATGCCCCCCCTGGAGAGCAGTACTTC. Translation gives CASSQPHAPPGEQYF.

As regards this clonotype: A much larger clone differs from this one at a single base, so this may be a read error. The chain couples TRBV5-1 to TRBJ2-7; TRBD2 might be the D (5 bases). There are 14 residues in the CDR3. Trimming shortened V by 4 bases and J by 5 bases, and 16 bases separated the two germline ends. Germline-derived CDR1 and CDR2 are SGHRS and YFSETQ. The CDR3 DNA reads TGCGCCAGCAGCCCCAAAGCCCCGCGGGACGAGCAGTACTTC. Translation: CASSPKAPRDEQYF.

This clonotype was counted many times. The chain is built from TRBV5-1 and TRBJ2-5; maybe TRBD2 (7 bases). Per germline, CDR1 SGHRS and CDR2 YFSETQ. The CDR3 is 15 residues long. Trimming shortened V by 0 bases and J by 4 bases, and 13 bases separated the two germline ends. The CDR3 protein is CASSLEPGEGETQYF. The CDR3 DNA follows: TGCGCCAGCAGCTTGGAGCCAGGGGAGGGAGAGACCCAGTACTTC.

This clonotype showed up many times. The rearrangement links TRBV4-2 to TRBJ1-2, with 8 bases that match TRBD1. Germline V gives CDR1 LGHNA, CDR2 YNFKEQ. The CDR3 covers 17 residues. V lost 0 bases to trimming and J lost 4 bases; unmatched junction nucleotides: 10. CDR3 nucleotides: TGTGCCAGCAGCCAAGATCGAACAGGGGGGTTGACCTATGGCTACACCTTC. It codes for CASSQDRTGGLTYGYTF.

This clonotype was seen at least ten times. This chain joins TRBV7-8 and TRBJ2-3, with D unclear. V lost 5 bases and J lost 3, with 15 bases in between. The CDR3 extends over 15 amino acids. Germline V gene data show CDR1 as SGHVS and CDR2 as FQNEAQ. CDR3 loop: CASSRTGSRTDTQYF. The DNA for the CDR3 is TGTGCCAGCAGCCGGACGGGCAGTAGGACAGATACGCAGTATTTT.

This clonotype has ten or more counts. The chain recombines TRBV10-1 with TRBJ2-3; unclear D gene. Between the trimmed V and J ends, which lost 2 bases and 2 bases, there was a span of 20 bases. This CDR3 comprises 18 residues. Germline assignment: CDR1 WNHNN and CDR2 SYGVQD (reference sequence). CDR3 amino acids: CASSENAPAASLTDTQYF. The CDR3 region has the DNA TGCGCCAGCAGTGAGAACGCCCCGGCCGCATCCCTCACAGATACGCAGTATTTT.

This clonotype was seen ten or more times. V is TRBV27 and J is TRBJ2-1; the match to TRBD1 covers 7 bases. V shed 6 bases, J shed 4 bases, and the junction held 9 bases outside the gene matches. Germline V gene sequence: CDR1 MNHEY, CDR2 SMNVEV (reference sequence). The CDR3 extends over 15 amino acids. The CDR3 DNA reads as TGTGCCAGCAGAGCTCGGGACAGCCAATACAATGAGCAGTTCTTC. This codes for CASRARDSQYNEQFF.

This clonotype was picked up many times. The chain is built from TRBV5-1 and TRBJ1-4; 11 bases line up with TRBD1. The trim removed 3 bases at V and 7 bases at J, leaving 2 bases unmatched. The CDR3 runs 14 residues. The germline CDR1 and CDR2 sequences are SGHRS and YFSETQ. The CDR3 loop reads CASSWDRGAEKLFF. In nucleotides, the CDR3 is TGCGCCAGCAGCTGGGACAGGGGGGCTGAAAAACTGTTTTTT.

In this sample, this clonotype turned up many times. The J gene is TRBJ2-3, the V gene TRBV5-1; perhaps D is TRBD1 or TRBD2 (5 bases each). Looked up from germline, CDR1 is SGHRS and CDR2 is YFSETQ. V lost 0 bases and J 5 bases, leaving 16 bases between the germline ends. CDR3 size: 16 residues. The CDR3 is CASSLVLTTGGDTQYF. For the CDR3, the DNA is TGCGCCAGCAGCTTGGTTCTGACCACAGGAGGAGATACGCAGTATTTT.

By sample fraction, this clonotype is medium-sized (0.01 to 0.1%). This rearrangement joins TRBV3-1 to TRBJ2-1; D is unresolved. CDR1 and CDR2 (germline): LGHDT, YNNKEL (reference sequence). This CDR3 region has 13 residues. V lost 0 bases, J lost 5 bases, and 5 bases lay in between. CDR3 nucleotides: TGTGCCAGCAGCCAAGAAGCTGACAATGAGCAGTTCTTC. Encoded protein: CASSQEADNEQFF.

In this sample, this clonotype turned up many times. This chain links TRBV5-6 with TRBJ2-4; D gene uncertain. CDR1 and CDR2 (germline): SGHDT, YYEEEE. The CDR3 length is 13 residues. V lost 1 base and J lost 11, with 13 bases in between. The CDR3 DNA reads TGTGCCAGCAGCTTGCGCAGGTCAGACCTTCAGTACTTC. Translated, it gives CASSLRRSDLQYF. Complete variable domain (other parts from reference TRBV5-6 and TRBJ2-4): DAGVTQSPTHLIKTRGQQVTLRCSPKSGHDTVSWYQQALGQGPQFIFQYYEEEERQRGNFPDRFSGHQFPNYSSELNVNALLLGDSALYLCASSLRRSDLQYFGAGTRLSVL.

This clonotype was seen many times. CDR3 nucleotide sequence: TGTGCCAGCAGCTTGGCCGGTAGCGGGGCCGAGACCCAGTACTTC. Translated, it gives CASSLAGSGAETQYF. The J gene is TRBJ2-5, the V gene TRBV5-5; 8 positions match TRBD2. From germline, CDR1 is SGHKS and CDR2 YYEKEE (reference sequence). The CDR3 has 15 amino acids. V shed 0 bases, J shed 5 bases, and the junction held 6 bases outside the gene matches.